These 25 T cell receptor beta chains originate from one sample sequenced in a study of control samples from healthy donors and cancer patients. Repertoires were generated with immunoSEQ multiplex PCR, while TCRdb's copy carries only in-frame clones and drops some. Altogether 64,000 or so clones are present, roughly 90% being singletons, with the ten largest covering around 1.7%. The source material was PBMCs. Source of these receptors: a middle-aged man with colorectal cancer.

The chain links TRBV29-1 to TRBJ2-6; D unclear. Trimming cost V 6 bases and J 0 bases, with 9 bases left between them. The CDR3 length is 14 residues. Germline-derived CDR1 and CDR2 are SQVTM and ANQGSEA. This CDR3 reads CSVANYSGANVLTF. Here the CDR3 DNA reads TGCAGCGTGGCCAATTACTCTGGGGCCAACGTCCTGACTTTC.

This sequence joins TRBV5-1 and TRBJ2-7; TRBD1 matches at 8 bases. Trimming removed 5 bases from V and 7 bases from J; junction bases left unmatched: 5. This CDR3 contains 12 residues. Germline assignment: CDR1 SGHRS and CDR2 YFSETQ. The CDR3 DNA sequence: TGCGCCAGCAGGGACAGGGCGGGAGAGCAGTACTTC. Translated, it gives CASRDRAGEQYF.

The rearrangement joins TRBV7-3 to TRBJ1-2, with a tentative D call TRBD1 (5 bases). Germline V lookup: CDR1 SGHTA, CDR2 FQGTGA. Trimming shortened V by 5 bases and J by 1 base, and 17 bases separated the two germline ends. This CDR3 is built from 16 residues. The CDR3 DNA follows: TGTGCCAGCAGCCGCCGCGGGGGGGGAAATAACTATGGCTACACCTTC. This codes for CASSRRGGGNNYGYTF.

The genes are TRBV15 and TRBJ1-4; D may be TRBD1 (6 bases). V lost 3 bases and J 9 bases, leaving 14 bases between the germline ends. Germline V gene sequence: CDR1 LNHNV, CDR2 YYDKDF (reference sequence). The CDR3 length is 14 residues. CDR3 nucleotide sequence: TGTGCCACCAGCAGGCTCCGGGACACCCAAAAACTGTTTTTT. Translating it yields CATSRLRDTQKLFF.

The chain recombines TRBV18 with TRBJ1-1, with 9 positions matching TRBD1. Trimming at V came to 4 bases and at J to 10 bases, leaving 13 bases not matched to a gene. Germline CDR1 and CDR2: KGHSH and LQKENI. The CDR3 loop spans 15 amino acids. The CDR3 protein is CASSLGQGPTQGAFF. CDR3 sequence (DNA): TGTGCCAGCTCACTAGGACAGGGGCCTACCCAGGGAGCTTTCTTT.

This clone was observed a single time. The chain has TRBV14 and TRBJ2-2; D is uncertain. Trimming pared 3 bases from V and 8 bases from J, leaving 16 bases between. The CDR3 covers 15 residues. In germline, CDR1 is SGHDN, CDR2 FVKESK. The CDR3 loop reads CASSQARFPQGELFF. The CDR3 DNA reads TGTGCCAGCAGCCAGGCCCGGTTCCCCCAGGGGGAGCTGTTTTTT.

This clone has only a few counts. This chain uses TRBV5-4 with TRBJ1-6; 7 nucleotides match TRBD1. Germline V gene sequence: CDR1 SGHNT, CDR2 YYREEE (reference sequence). The V segment lost 2 bases and the J segment 10 bases; nucleotides outside the gene matches: 3. This CDR3 region has 13 residues. The CDR3 DNA sequence: TGTGCCAGCAGCTTCGACAGGGACTCACCCCTCCACTTT. Translation: CASSFDRDSPLHF.

V is TRBV18 and J is TRBJ2-7; D perhaps matches TRBD2 (6 bases). Germline loops: CDR1 KGHSH, CDR2 LQKENI. This CDR3 spans 16 amino acids. Trimming removed 1 base at V and 0 bases at J, with 13 bases between. The CDR3 sequence: CASSPQRGVSSYEQYF. CDR3 coding DNA: TGTGCCAGCTCACCACAGCGCGGGGTTTCCTCCTACGAGCAGTACTTC.

Only one count was recorded for this clone. V gene TRBV12-3 or TRBV12-4 combines with J gene TRBJ2-7; D is ambiguous. This CDR3 comprises 12 residues. Trimming left V 3 bases short and J 4 bases short, with 7 bases between. The CDR3 loop reads CASSFNSYEQYF. The CDR3 DNA sequence: TGTGCCAGCAGTTTCAACAGTTACGAGCAGTACTTC.

This chain connects TRBV5-4 to TRBJ2-3, with TRBD1 identical over 7 bases. J gave up 3 bases and V 4 bases, and 5 bases lay outside the gene matches. CDR3 length: 14 residues. Per the germline V gene, CDR1 is SGHNT and CDR2 is YYREEE (reference sequence). CDR3 nucleotide sequence: TGTGCCAGCAGCACACAGACAGGGACAGATACGCAGTATTTT. Its translation: CASSTQTGTDTQYF.

The chain joins TRBV18 to TRBJ1-3; D gene ambiguous. The CDR3 totals 14 residues. V was trimmed by 0 bases and J by 6 bases, leaving 9 bases between them. CDR1 and CDR2 from the germline V gene are KGHSH and LQKENI. CDR3 loop: CASSPPSLQNTIYF. The CDR3 DNA follows: TGTGCCAGCTCACCACCCTCCTTGCAAAACACCATATATTTT.

The genes are TRBV2 and TRBJ2-5; 9 nucleotides align to TRBD2. Germline values: CDR1 SNHLY, CDR2 FYNNEI. The ends lost 5 bases at V and 3 bases at J; junction bases unmatched: 10. This CDR3 is 16 amino acids long. The CDR3 coding sequence is TGTGCCAGCAGTCTCTGGGGTAGCGGGGGCAAAGAGACCCAGTACTTC. It codes for CASSLWGSGGKETQYF.

V usage is TRBV4-2 and J usage is TRBJ2-5; 10 positions match TRBD2. The CDR3 runs 15 residues. The germline gives CDR1 LGHNA, CDR2 YNFKEQ. V shed 2 bases, J shed 4 bases, and the junction held 4 bases outside the gene matches. The CDR3 bases are TGTGCCAGCAGCCAAAGCGGGGGGGCCGCAGAGACCCAGTACTTC. This codes for CASSQSGGAAETQYF.

The chain has TRBV30 and TRBJ1-2; 10 bases fit TRBD1. The CDR3 loop spans 13 amino acids. Germline trimming cut 2 bases from V and 5 bases from J; bases unmatched to any gene: 2. Germline V gene sequence: CDR1 GTSNPN, CDR2 SVGIG (reference sequence). CDR3 coding DNA: TGTGCCTGGAGTCCGGGACAGGGGTATGGCTACACCTTC. This sequence encodes CAWSPGQGYGYTF.

The CDR3 DNA follows: TGTGCCAGCAGTCGGGACAGGATCACCGGGGAGCTGTTTTTT. Translation: CASSRDRITGELFF. The chain couples TRBV6-5 to TRBJ2-2, with TRBD1 matching over 8 bases. CDR3 length: 14 residues. The trim removed 5 bases at V and 4 bases at J, leaving 3 bases unmatched. Germline V CDR1 and CDR2: MNHEY, SVGAGI.

The V gene is TRBV6-5, the J gene TRBJ1-1; a possible D gene is TRBD1 (6 bases). Germline assignment: CDR1 MNHEY and CDR2 SVGAGI. The CDR3 length is 12 residues. Trimming left V 6 bases short and J 8 bases short, with 13 bases between. The CDR3: CASRRSTGEAFF. For the CDR3, the DNA is TGTGCCAGCAGACGATCCACAGGGGAAGCTTTCTTT.

The chain uses TRBV11-2 and TRBJ1-2, with D unresolved. V was pared by 5 bases and J by 5 bases, with 12 bases between. The CDR3 has 13 residues. Germline CDR1 and CDR2: SGHAT and FQNNGV. CDR3 in DNA: TGTGCCAGCAGCCTCTTCTCACGGTATGGCTACACCTTC. It specifies CASSLFSRYGYTF.

The chain joins TRBV20-1 to TRBJ2-3; 8 bases are shared with TRBD2. CDR1 and CDR2 from the germline V gene are DFQATT and SNEGSKA (reference sequence). The CDR3 covers 15 residues. Unmatched junction bases numbered 5, after V lost 3 bases and J lost 0 bases. In nucleotides, the CDR3 is TGCAGTGCTAGTCGGGGGGGCTTTAGCACAGATACGCAGTATTTT. Protein sequence: CSASRGGFSTDTQYF.

The V call is TRBV7-9, the J call TRBJ2-5; 9 nucleotides match TRBD1. Germline V gene lookup returns CDR1 SEHNR and CDR2 FQNEAQ (reference sequence). J gave up 7 bases and V 4 bases, and 10 bases lay outside the gene matches. The CDR3 totals 15 residues. In DNA form, the CDR3 reads TGTGCCAGCAGCTCGGGGACAGGGTTCACCGTGACCCAGTACTTC. Translation: CASSSGTGFTVTQYF. Full variable domain (remainder filled in from reference TRBV7-9 and TRBJ2-5): DTGVSQNPRHKITKRGQNVTFRCDPISEHNRLYWYRQTLGQGPEFLTYFQNEAQLEKSRLLSDRFSAERPKGSFSTLEIQRTEQGDSAMYLCASSSGTGFTVTQYFGPGTRLLVL.

This rearrangement joins TRBV7-9 to TRBJ1-4; no clear D. Trimming took 1 base from V and 2 from J, leaving 8 bases between them. The CDR3 runs 15 residues. CDR1 and CDR2 from the germline V gene are SEHNR and FQNEAQ (reference sequence). DNA for the CDR3: TGTGCCAGCAGCTTAGACAGCCGGACTAATGAAAAACTGTTTTTT. Its protein product is CASSLDSRTNEKLFF.

The chain joins TRBV6-5 to TRBJ1-1; no clear D. Germline assignment: CDR1 MNHEY and CDR2 SVGAGI. This CDR3 spans 15 amino acids. V was pared by 3 bases and J by 2 bases, with 13 bases between. CDR3 residues: CASSYLREGNTEAFF. As DNA, the CDR3 is TGTGCCAGCAGTTATCTTCGGGAGGGAAACACTGAAGCTTTCTTT.

The chain links TRBV5-6 to TRBJ2-5, with D uncertain. The V gene lost 0 bases and the J gene lost 5 bases, with 2 bases spanning the gap. The CDR3 is 11 amino acids. CDR1 is SGHDT, CDR2 YYEEEE, per germline. This chain's CDR3 is CASSLVETQYF. CDR3 sequence (DNA): TGTGCCAGCAGCTTGGTCGAGACCCAGTACTTC.

The V and J genes are TRBV7-3 and TRBJ2-7; tentative D call: TRBD1 (5 bases). The CDR3 has 13 amino acids. V shed 5 bases and J shed 3 bases, with 11 bases lying between them. Germline values: CDR1 SGHTA, CDR2 FQGTGA. The CDR3 sequence is CASSQTEIYEQYF. CDR3 sequence (DNA): TGTGCCAGCAGCCAGACAGAGATCTACGAGCAGTACTTC.

V gene TRBV7-9 combines with J gene TRBJ2-1; D may be TRBD1 or TRBD2 (5 bases each). Trimming left V 2 bases short and J 0 bases short, with 20 bases between. The CDR3 totals 19 residues. The germline gives CDR1 SEHNR, CDR2 FQNEAQ (reference sequence). Here the CDR3 reads CASSLRGPTRASSYNEQFF. CDR3 coding DNA: TGTGCCAGCAGCTTAAGGGGCCCCACGAGGGCAAGCTCCTACAATGAGCAGTTCTTC.

The chain is built from TRBV11-3 and TRBJ2-5; 11 bases line up with TRBD1. CDR1 and CDR2 from the germline V gene are SGHNT and YENEEA. After removal of 8 bases from V and 5 bases from J, the junction contained 16 bases not matched to a gene. The CDR3 contains 17 residues. For the CDR3, the DNA is TGTGCCAGCTCTGTAAATCCGGGACAGGGGGATATGGAGACCCAGTACTTC. It encodes CASSVNPGQGDMETQYF.